Reported below is one T cell receptor beta chain. Some clones are missing from TCRdb's copy, which holds only in-frame ones; the method was immunoSEQ multiplex PCR. The data show around 260,000 clones, roughly 90% seen once. Seattle researchers signed up patients amid active infection and tracked them longitudinally. This entry comes from a study of blood T cell repertoires in COVID-19. For the study at large: Acute-phase and convalescent COVID-19 samples originated in the United States, Italy and Spain. T cells, B-cell-depleted T cells, or PBMCs provided the cDNA or gDNA that served as material.

The sequence was obtained from a woman under 40 with COVID-19, enrolled during active disease. Material for sequencing was peripheral blood.

CDR3 DNA sequence: TGCGCCAGCAGCCAAGACCCTCTCGGCGCAGGGGTCTCCTACGAGCAGTACTTC. Translating it yields CASSQDPLGAGVSYEQYF. The chain links TRBV4-1 to TRBJ2-7, with TRBD1 as a possible D gene (6 bases). V lost 0 bases, J lost 0 bases, and 18 bases lay in between. The CDR3 totals 18 residues. The germline CDR1 and CDR2 sequences are MGHRA and YSYEKL.